Listed below are T cell receptor beta chains from one sample, sequenced in a study of CD8 T cells in ankylosing spondylitis. TCRdb called the 5' RACE reads again in MiXCR, with one record for every CDR3 protein. In the table there are about 140,000 distinct CDR3 sequences, 7% to 9% of which are singletons. The material sequenced was synovial fluid, either unsorted or a sorted T cell fraction (not recorded which). The receptor source for this set is a male donor with ankylosing spondylitis. Each CDR3 is given with its conserved first and last residue. A D gene is named only where the DNA matches it firmly. Clone size is given for some rows only: seen once, a few or many times, or a class if the clone is expanded.

d_call clone_size j_call v_call cdr3_aa cdr3_nt
TRBD1 - TRBJ2-3 TRBV5-4 CASSQGAHADTQYF TGTGCCAGCAGCCAGGGGGCCCACGCAGATACGCAGTATTTT
- few TRBJ2-3 TRBV5-1 CASSLESAANTQYF TGCGCCAGCAGCTTGGAATCCGCGGCTAATACGCAGTATTTT
TRBD2 few TRBJ2-5 TRBV6-2/TRBV6-3 CASSYDAGAGVEETQYF TGTGCCAGCAGTTACGACGCGGGAGCGGGAGTGGAAGAGACCCAGTACTTC
- many TRBJ1-6 TRBV4-2 CASSEESMARRDSPLHF TGTGCCAGCTCCGAAGAAAGTATGGCGCGAAGGGACTCACCCCTCCACTTT
- - TRBJ2-7 TRBV7-2 CASSQTGRFYEQYF TGTGCCAGCAGCCAAACCGGACGATTCTACGAGCAGTACTTC
- many TRBJ1-5 TRBV27 CASSLKGIEPQHF TGTGCCAGCAGTTTAAAGGGTATTGAGCCCCAGCATTTT
- few TRBJ2-3 TRBV4-2 CASSHFRATDTQYF TGTGCCAGCAGCCATTTCAGGGCGACAGATACGCAGTATTTT
TRBD2 many TRBJ2-1 TRBV7-2 CASSFRGGNEQFF TGTGCCAGCAGTTTCCGGGGGGGGAATGAGCAGTTCTTC
- few TRBJ2-1 TRBV5-4 CASSLVSGNNEQFF TGTGCCAGCAGCTTGGTGTCCGGGAACAATGAGCAGTTCTTC
- many TRBJ1-1 TRBV7-2 CASSKQGSEAFF TGTGCCAGCAGTAAGCAGGGCTCTGAAGCTTTCTTT
TRBD1 many TRBJ2-1 TRBV27 CASSPTEPGQGIYNEQFF TGTGCCAGCAGTCCCACAGAACCGGGACAGGGAATCTACAATGAGCAGTTCTTC
- many TRBJ2-7 TRBV12-3/TRBV12-4 CASSLRLGEQYF TGTGCCAGCAGTTTACGTCTCGGCGAGCAGTACTTC
- few TRBJ2-6 TRBV18 CASLPSGANVLTF TGTGCCAGCTTACCTTCTGGGGCCAACGTCCTGACTTTC
- few TRBJ2-5 TRBV20-1 CSARKPPGETQYF TGCAGTGCTAGGAAACCCCCTGGAGAGACCCAGTACTTC
- - TRBJ1-1 TRBV28 CASVTYLNTEAFF TGTGCCAGCGTTACCTATCTGAACACTGAAGCTTTCTTT
TRBD2 many TRBJ2-7 TRBV20-1 CSAHLSGGGGHEQYF TGCAGTGCTCATCTAAGCGGGGGTGGGGGCCACGAGCAGTACTTC
- many TRBJ2-1 TRBV4-3 CASSLWRANEQFF TGCGCCAGCAGCCTCTGGAGGGCCAATGAGCAGTTCTTC
- many TRBJ2-3 TRBV5-6 CASSLVTADTQYF TGTGCCAGCAGCTTAGTCACCGCAGATACGCAGTATTTT
TRBD2 - TRBJ2-1 TRBV11-2 CASSPRMTKREGLYYEQFF TGTGCCAGCAGCCCCCGTATGACGAAGCGGGAGGGCCTCTATTATGAGCAGTTCTTC
- many TRBJ1-1 TRBV20-1 CSARDTVNTEAFF TGCAGTGCTAGAGATACGGTGAACACTGAAGCTTTCTTT
TRBD2 few TRBJ2-7 TRBV20-1 CSARERGLAGSEQYF TGCAGTGCTAGAGAAAGGGGACTAGCGGGAAGCGAGCAGTACTTC
- few TRBJ1-6 TRBV6-5 CASSYTSVPKYNSPLHF TGTGCCAGCAGTTATACTTCCGTGCCGAAGTATAATTCACCCCTCCACTTT